The next 9 T cell receptor beta chains were all read from a single sample in a study of human T cells and chemical hapten exposure (dated by TCRdb to about 2021). Libraries were built with RACE. The listed sequencing device is NextSeq 500. TCRdb's own reprocessing of the public reads used fastp at Q25 and MiXCR and kept productive beta chains. Every CDR3 protein is listed once, alongside the most common genes and DNA of its rows. The sample has around 300,000 distinct CDR3 sequences on record, over 5% of them singletons. Less than 9% of the sample is taken by the ten largest. According to the study, the label for this sample's time point signals: pre-sensitization, week 0. Taken with the paper, the label for treatment or condition translates to: therapeutic diphenylcyclopropenone sensitization with weekly scalp DPC. Sample: whole blood, taken in connection with sensitization to the hapten diphenylcyclopropenone (DPC). Receptors were obtained from a young woman with alopecia areata. Some clones in this sample may be carry-over from other donors' samples.

This chain joins TRBV27 and TRBJ1-5; 9 positions match TRBD1. The CDR3 length is 15 residues. V shed 7 bases, J shed 5 bases, and the junction held 9 bases outside the gene matches. CDR1 MNHEY and CDR2 SMNVEV come from the germline V gene (reference sequence). This CDR3 is CASTPDRGSDQPQHF. The CDR3 bases are TGTGCCAGCACCCCTGACAGGGGGTCAGATCAGCCCCAGCATTTT.

The V gene is TRBV2, the J gene TRBJ2-7; 7 bases are shared with TRBD1. Germline CDR1 SNHLY, CDR2 FYNNEI. This CDR3 contains 13 residues. J lost 0 bases, V lost 8 bases, and 4 bases had no gene match. CDR3 nucleotides: TGTGCCAGCGGATGGGACAGCTCCTACGAGCAGTACTTC. Translating it yields CASGWDSSYEQYF. Full variable domain (rest looked up from reference TRBV2 and TRBJ2-7): EPEVTQTPSHQVTQMGQEVILRCVPISNHLYFYWYRQILGQKVEFLVSFYNNEISEKSEIFDDQFSVERPDGSNFTLKIRSTKLEDSAMYFCASGWDSSYEQYFGPGTRLTVT.

In this sample, this clonotype turned up a few times. This chain uses TRBV7-3 with TRBJ2-3; TRBD1 matches at 8 bases. The V segment lost 2 bases and the J segment 3 bases; nucleotides outside the gene matches: 4. The CDR3 is 15 residues long. Per the germline V gene, CDR1 is SGHTA and CDR2 is FQGTGA. The CDR3 here is CASSLPTGGTDTQYF. The CDR3 coding sequence is TGTGCCAGCAGCTTACCCACAGGGGGGACAGATACGCAGTATTTT.

The V and J genes are TRBV20-1 and TRBJ2-2, with 9 bases aligning to TRBD2. V shed 0 bases and J 4 bases; nucleotides not matched to a gene: 6. Germline V gene data show CDR1 as DFQATT and CDR2 as SNEGSKA (reference sequence). The CDR3 sequence is 16 residues long. The CDR3: CSARDPGTSTTGELFF. The CDR3 nucleotides are TGCAGTGCTAGAGATCCGGGGACTAGCACCACCGGGGAGCTGTTTTTT.

This chain joins TRBV10-3 and TRBJ2-3; D is perhaps TRBD1 or TRBD2 (5 bases each). CDR1 is ENHRY and CDR2 is SYGVKD in the germline V gene. The V end lost 9 bases, the J end lost 3 bases, and 19 bases lay between the germline ends. The CDR3 runs 15 residues. The CDR3 coding sequence is TGTGCCATTTCCGTGGGGGTTGGGCGAACAGATACGCAGTATTTT. It yields the protein CAISVGVGRTDTQYF.

The gene calls are TRBV7-9 and TRBJ2-2, with D possibly being TRBD1 (6 bases). CDR1 SEHNR and CDR2 FQNEAQ come from the germline V gene (reference sequence). The V end lost 4 bases, the J end lost 4 bases, and 22 bases lay between the germline ends. The length of the CDR3 is 18 residues. CDR3 nucleotides: TGTGCCAGCAGCTCTTCAGTTCTAGTGGGGGCAATCACCGGGGAGCTGTTTTTT. Protein sequence: CASSSSVLVGAITGELFF.

The V call is TRBV20-1, the J call TRBJ2-5; D may be TRBD1 (7 bases). CDR3 length equals 17 residues. Deletions cut 0 bases from V and 4 bases from J, with 21 bases between. Germline V gene lookup returns CDR1 DFQATT and CDR2 SNEGSKA (reference sequence). CDR3: CSARDPGGRSERETQYF. The CDR3 region has the DNA TGCAGTGCTAGAGATCCAGGGGGGAGAAGTGAGAGAGAGACCCAGTACTTC.

The V gene is TRBV20-1, the J gene TRBJ2-7; possible D gene TRBD1, 6 bases. CDR3 size: 12 residues. CDR1 is DFQATT and CDR2 is SNEGSKA in the germline V gene (reference sequence). Trimming took 5 bases from V and 1 from J, leaving 9 bases between them. This CDR3 reads CSALTGSYEQYF. The CDR3 region has the DNA TGCAGTGCTCTAACAGGGTCCTACGAGCAGTACTTC.

This clonotype occurred a few times. V and J are TRBV6-2 or TRBV6-3 and TRBJ1-5; D is unclear. From germline, CDR1 is MNHEY and CDR2 SVGEGT. Trimming took off 4 bases at V and 4 bases at J, with 11 bases between the two ends. The length of the CDR3 is 14 residues. CDR3 coding DNA: TGTGCCAGCAGTTCGGCGTCAGCAAATCAGCCCCAGCATTTT. It codes for CASSSASANQPQHF.